Presented here are 10 T cell receptor beta chains from one specimen sequenced in a study of post-analysis software for immune sequencing data. The study's findings and limits: Patients had higher frequencies than controls of about 5 TRBV segments, including TRBV5-6, TRBV5-1 and TRBV20-1.

Prepared libraries of TCR beta cDNA carried unique molecular identifiers. In TCRdb, the PCR reads were re-called with MiXCR into one record per CDR3 protein. Of about 430,000 distinct CDR3 sequences listed, approximately 37% are singletons. No cognate antigen is known for these TCRs. The sample taken for sequencing was blood. These receptors came from a girl aged 2 to 9 with multiple sclerosis.

This clonotype was seen only once. The final CDR3 position lacks the conserved phenylalanine or tryptophan, pointing to a likely read error. V gene TRBV6-6 combines with J gene TRBJ2-5; no reliable D call. V was clipped by 4 bases and J by 1 base, with 7 bases between them. CDR3 length: 13 amino acids. Germline CDR1 reads MNHNY; CDR2 reads SVGAGI (reference sequence). The CDR3 DNA is TGTGCCAGCAGTTTTGCGCGCCAAGAGACCCAGTACTTA. Translation: CASSFARQETQYL.

J is TRBJ1-2 and V is TRBV27; 7 bases align to TRBD1. From germline, CDR1 is MNHEY and CDR2 SMNVEV (reference sequence). V shed 5 bases, J shed 3 bases, and the junction held 12 bases outside the gene matches. This CDR3 contains 16 residues. The CDR3 region is CASSPDRAYMDYGYTF. Written as DNA, the CDR3 is TGTGCCAGCAGTCCAGACAGGGCTTATATGGACTATGGCTACACCTTC.

V usage is TRBV20-1 and J usage is TRBJ2-7; the D is unclear. The CDR3 totals 13 residues. Germline loops: CDR1 DFQATT, CDR2 SNEGSKA (reference sequence). V was trimmed by 6 bases and J by 0 bases, leaving 12 bases between them. The CDR3 is CSAIGPSSYEQYF. CDR3 coding DNA: TGCAGTGCGATAGGGCCTAGCTCCTACGAGCAGTACTTC.

The rearrangement links TRBV27 to TRBJ1-1, with 9 bases lining up with TRBD1. This CDR3 has 15 amino acids. V shed 6 bases, J shed 4 bases, and the junction held 9 bases outside the gene matches. CDR1 is MNHEY and CDR2 is SMNVEV in the germline V gene (reference sequence). The CDR3 DNA sequence: TGTGCCAGCAGGATTACCGGGACAGGGAGCACTGAAGCTTTCTTT. Residues: CASRITGTGSTEAFF.

DNA for the CDR3: TGTGCCAGCAGCCGGGGACAGGGGAACAATGAGCAGTTCTTC. Translated: CASSRGQGNNEQFF. The chain couples TRBV7-3 to TRBJ2-1, with 10 nucleotides matching TRBD1. The CDR3 has 14 residues. V trimming: 5 bases; J trimming: 5 bases; junction bases outside the gene matches: 3. The germline CDR1 and CDR2 sequences are SGHTA and FQGTGA.

This sequence joins TRBV29-1 and TRBJ1-2; a possible D gene is TRBD1 (6 bases). Germline lookup yields CDR1 SQVTM and CDR2 ANQGSEA. V gave up 2 bases and J gave up 13 bases, with 17 bases separating them. The CDR3 is 12 amino acids. CDR3 nucleotide sequence: TGCAGCGTTGAACCAGGGGACGCCTCTAGCACCTTC. It is translated as CSVEPGDASSTF.

CDR3 loop: CASRDQATNEKLFF. The CDR3 coding sequence is TGCGCCAGCCGGGATCAAGCAACTAATGAAAAACTGTTTTTT. The rearrangement links TRBV5-1 to TRBJ1-4; D gene uncertain. The CDR3 has 14 amino acids. Germline assignment: CDR1 SGHRS and CDR2 YFSETQ. V lost 7 bases and J 0 bases, leaving 10 bases between the germline ends.

This clonotype was detected once. This chain links TRBV7-8 with TRBJ2-6; TRBD1 matches 7 bases. Per germline, CDR1 SGHVS and CDR2 FQNEAQ. V lost 3 bases, J lost 1 base, and 9 bases stayed unmatched. This CDR3 contains 18 residues. CDR3 DNA sequence: TGTGCCAGCAGCTTGAGTCGGGACAGAGGATCTGGGGCCAACGTCCTGACTTTC. Encoded protein: CASSLSRDRGSGANVLTF.

This clonotype was detected ten times or more. This rearrangement joins TRBV24-1 to TRBJ2-1; 7 positions match TRBD1. Germline V CDR1 and CDR2: KGHDR, SFDVKD. The CDR3 loop spans 12 amino acids. V trimming: 3 bases; J trimming: 10 bases; junction bases outside the gene matches: 2. The CDR3 coding sequence is TGTGCCACCAGTGATCCGGACAGGGAGCAGTTCTTC. Protein product: CATSDPDREQFF.

This clonotype was picked up one time. The gene calls are TRBV4-3 and TRBJ1-2; 8 nucleotides agree with TRBD1. This CDR3 is built from 16 residues. V was clipped by 0 bases and J by 7 bases; unmatched bases: 10. CDR1 is LGHNA, CDR2 YSLEER, per germline. This chain's CDR3 is CASSQERTGGRSGYTF. The CDR3 DNA sequence: TGCGCCAGCAGCCAAGAACGTACAGGGGGTAGGAGTGGCTACACCTTC.